The clone carrying this T cell receptor (beta chain) was seen a handful of times. No antigen is known for it. These data originate in a study of cytomegalovirus exposure and HLA in healthy donors. Study-level background: As an earlier analysis found, around 200 million T cells yielded approximately 110 million unique TCR beta sequences.

In germline, CDR1 is SNHLY, CDR2 FYNNEI. The V gene lost 7 bases and the J gene lost 4 bases, with 14 bases spanning the gap. This CDR3 is built from 14 residues. Both 60 Vbeta primers and 13 Jbeta primers went into the PCR. The repertoire was sequenced with immunoSEQ multiplex PCR; TCRdb's copy has only in-frame clones and lacks some. The data show about 130,000 clones, 76% seen once. Overall study results and limits: Presence/absence analyses took donor sequencing depth as roughly uniform. Later examination showed HLA-associated TCR beta chains had greater clonal expansion than equally common others. Reports indicate that TCR beta sequences accurately predicted the HLA-A and HLA-B alleles of most subjects.

The sample consisted of PBMCs. The chain uses TRBV2 and TRBJ1-5; no firm D call. The source of this sequence is a man aged 50 to 59 in good health and CMV-seronegative. CDR3 sequence (DNA): TGTGCCAGCAAGGAGGGTTCGTTTAATCAGCCCCAGCATTTT. Protein product: CASKEGSFNQPQHF.